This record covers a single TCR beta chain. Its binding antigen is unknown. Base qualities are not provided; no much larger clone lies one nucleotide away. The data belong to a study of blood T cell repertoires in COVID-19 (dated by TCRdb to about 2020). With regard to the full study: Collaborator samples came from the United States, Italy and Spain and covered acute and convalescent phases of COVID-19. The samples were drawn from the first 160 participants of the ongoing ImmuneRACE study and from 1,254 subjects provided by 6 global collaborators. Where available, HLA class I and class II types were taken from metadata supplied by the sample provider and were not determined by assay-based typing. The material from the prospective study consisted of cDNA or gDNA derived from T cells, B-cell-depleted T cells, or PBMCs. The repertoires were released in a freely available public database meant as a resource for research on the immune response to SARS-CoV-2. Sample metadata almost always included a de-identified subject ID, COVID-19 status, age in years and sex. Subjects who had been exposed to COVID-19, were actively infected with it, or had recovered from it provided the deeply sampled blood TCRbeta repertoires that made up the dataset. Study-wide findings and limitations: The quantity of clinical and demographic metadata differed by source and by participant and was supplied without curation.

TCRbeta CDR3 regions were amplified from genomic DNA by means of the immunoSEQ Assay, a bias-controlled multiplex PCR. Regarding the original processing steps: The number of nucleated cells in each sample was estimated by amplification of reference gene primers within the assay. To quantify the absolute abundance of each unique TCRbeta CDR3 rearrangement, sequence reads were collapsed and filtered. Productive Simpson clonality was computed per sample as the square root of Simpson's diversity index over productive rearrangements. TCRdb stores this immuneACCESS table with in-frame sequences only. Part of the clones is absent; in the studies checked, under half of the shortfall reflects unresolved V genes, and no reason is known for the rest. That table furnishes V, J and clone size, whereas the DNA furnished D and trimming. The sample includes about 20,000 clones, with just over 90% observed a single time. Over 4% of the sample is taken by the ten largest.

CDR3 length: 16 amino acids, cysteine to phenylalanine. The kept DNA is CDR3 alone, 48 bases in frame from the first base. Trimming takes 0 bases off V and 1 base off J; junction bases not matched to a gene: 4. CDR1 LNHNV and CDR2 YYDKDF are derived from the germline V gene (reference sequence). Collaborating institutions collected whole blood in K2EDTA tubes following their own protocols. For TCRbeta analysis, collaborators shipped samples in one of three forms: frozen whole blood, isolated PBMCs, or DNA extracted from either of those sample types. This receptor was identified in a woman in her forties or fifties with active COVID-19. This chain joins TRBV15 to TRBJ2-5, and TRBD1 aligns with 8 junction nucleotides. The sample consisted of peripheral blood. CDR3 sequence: CATSRDPGQGQETQYF. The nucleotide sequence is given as TGTGCCACCAGCAGAGACCCCGGACAGGGCCAAGAGACCCAGTACTTC.